This record looks at one T cell receptor (beta chain) sequence and its context. Its specificity is not known. 60 Vbeta and 13 Jbeta primers were used in PCR. This table comes from immunoSEQ multiplex PCR, and its TCRdb copy is limited to in-frame clones, with some not included. The profile covers 150,000 to 200,000 clones, with around 82% appearing a single time and about 0.24% taken by the ten largest. This entry belongs to a study of cytomegalovirus exposure and HLA in healthy donors. Study-wide points: A later analysis linked a missense DCLRE1C variant to TCR beta V- and J-gene trimming. Later on, an analysis tied 18,000 or so TCR beta sequences to HLA alleles at 0.05 false discovery rate.

The TCR was taken from a boy between 10 and 17 years old in good health and CMV-seronegative. Sequenced sample: PBMCs.

The CDR3 is CASSVGAQSNTEAFF. The CDR3 nucleotides are TGTGCCAGCAGCGTAGGAGCACAGTCAAACACTGAAGCTTTCTTT. The chain uses TRBV7-2 and TRBJ1-1; no firm D call. Looked up from germline, CDR1 is SGHTA and CDR2 is FQGNSA. With 5 bases removed from V and 2 bases from J, the gap between germline ends came to 15 bases. CDR3 length equals 15 residues. The full variable domain, with the rest looked up from reference TRBV7-2 and TRBJ1-1, is GAGVSQSPSNKVTEKGKDVELRCDPISGHTALYWYRQSLGQGLEFLIYFQGNSAPDKSGLPSDRFSAERTGGSVSTLTIQRTQQEDSAVYLCASSVGAQSNTEAFFGQGTRLTVV.